This is a list of T cell receptor beta chains from one sample in a study of CXCR3-negative and CXCR3-positive naive CD8 T cells. TCRdb re-analyzed the 5' RACE reads; it lists each CDR3 protein once, without DNA. This table holds just under 90,000 distinct CDR3 sequences. Sequencing was performed on naive CXCR3+ CD8+ T cells from blood. Every receptor here comes from a human donor in good health. Some clones in this sample may be carry-over from other donors' samples. Both conserved end residues are part of each CDR3. Each record gives: CDR3 protein, J gene, V gene.

CASSLTGVVTEAFF TRBJ1-1 TRBV7-2
CASSQDTGGQNEQFF TRBJ2-1 TRBV4-2
CASSFAINTEAFF TRBJ1-1 TRBV7-9
CASSQRLAEDYEQYF TRBJ2-7 TRBV14
CATEGGGAPEQFF TRBJ2-1 TRBV2
CSASGSGGDPCEQYF TRBJ2-7 TRBV20-1
CASSLGLGAAKNIQYF TRBJ2-4 TRBV7-9
CASSYSSTGNPGTEAFF TRBJ1-1 TRBV6-6
CASSQASGDYGYTF TRBJ1-2 TRBV4-2
CASSRGGSYNEQFF TRBJ2-1 TRBV27
CASSLEDIHNQPQHF TRBJ1-5 TRBV28
CATSRDSGAYGYTF TRBJ1-2 TRBV15
CASSFAGPGQYF TRBJ2-7 TRBV28
CASRTPQGRYYYEQYF TRBJ2-7 TRBV19
CASSLTGTSGYNEQFF TRBJ2-1 TRBV28
CASSESRGAVWDATNEKLFF TRBJ1-4 TRBV13
CATTNQETQYF TRBJ2-5 TRBV7-9
CASSLIQGDQPQHF TRBJ1-5 TRBV7-2
CASSPSTAPNYGYTF TRBJ1-2 TRBV12-3/TRBV12-4
CSVGAGGVYEQYF TRBJ2-7 TRBV29-1
CASATEAGSPSVSYEQYF TRBJ2-7 TRBV28
CASSTSGVEGSYEQYF TRBJ2-7 TRBV5-1
CATSESTGTVDGYTF TRBJ1-2 TRBV24-1
CSVIRRNTEAFF TRBJ1-1 TRBV29-1
CASSHPRLAESTDTQYF TRBJ2-3 TRBV14
CASSQGGATEAFF TRBJ1-1 TRBV4-1
CASSVGLPPFDEQFF TRBJ2-1 TRBV9
CASSVGSGSPRQYF TRBJ2-7 TRBV9